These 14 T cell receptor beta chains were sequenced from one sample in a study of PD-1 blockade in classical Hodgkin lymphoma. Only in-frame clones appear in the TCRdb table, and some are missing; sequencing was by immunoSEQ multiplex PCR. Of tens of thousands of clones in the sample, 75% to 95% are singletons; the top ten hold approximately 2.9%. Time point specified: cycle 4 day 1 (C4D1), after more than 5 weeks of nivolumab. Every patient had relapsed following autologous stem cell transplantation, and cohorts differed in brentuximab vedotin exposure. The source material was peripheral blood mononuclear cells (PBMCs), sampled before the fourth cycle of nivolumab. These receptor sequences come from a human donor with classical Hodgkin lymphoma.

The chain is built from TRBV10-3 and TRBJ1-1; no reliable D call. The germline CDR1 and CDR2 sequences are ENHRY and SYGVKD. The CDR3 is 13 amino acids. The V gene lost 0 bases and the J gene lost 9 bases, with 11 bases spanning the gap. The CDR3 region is CAISESAAAQAFF. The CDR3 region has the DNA TGTGCCATCAGTGAGTCGGCAGCCGCCCAAGCTTTCTTT.

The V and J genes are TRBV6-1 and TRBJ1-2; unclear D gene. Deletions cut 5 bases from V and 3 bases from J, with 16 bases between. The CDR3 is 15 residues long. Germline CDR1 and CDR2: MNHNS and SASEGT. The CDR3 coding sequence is TGTGCCAGCAGTCTTGAACTCAACAGCTACTATGGCTACACCTTC. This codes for CASSLELNSYYGYTF.

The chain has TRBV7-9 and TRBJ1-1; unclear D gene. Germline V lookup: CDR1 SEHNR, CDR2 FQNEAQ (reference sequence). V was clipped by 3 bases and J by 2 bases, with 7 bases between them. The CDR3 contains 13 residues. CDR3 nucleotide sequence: TGTGCCAGCAGCTTGGAGGGTAACACTGAAGCTTTCTTT. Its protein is CASSLEGNTEAFF.

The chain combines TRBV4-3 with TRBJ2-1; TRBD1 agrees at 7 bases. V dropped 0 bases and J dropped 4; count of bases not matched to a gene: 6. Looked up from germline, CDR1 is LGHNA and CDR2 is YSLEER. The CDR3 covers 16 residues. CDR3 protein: CASSQDLSRGYNEQFF. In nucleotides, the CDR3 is TGCGCCAGCAGCCAAGATTTAAGCAGGGGGTACAATGAGCAGTTCTTC.

CDR3 DNA: TGTGCCAGCAGCGTAGGGGGCCGGGAGCAGTACTTC. Translating it yields CASSVGGREQYF. The gene calls are TRBV9 and TRBJ2-7; TRBD1 is a possible D gene (5 bases). V lost 0 bases and J lost 7, with 8 bases in between. From germline, CDR1 is SGDLS and CDR2 YYNGEE. CDR3 length: 12 residues.

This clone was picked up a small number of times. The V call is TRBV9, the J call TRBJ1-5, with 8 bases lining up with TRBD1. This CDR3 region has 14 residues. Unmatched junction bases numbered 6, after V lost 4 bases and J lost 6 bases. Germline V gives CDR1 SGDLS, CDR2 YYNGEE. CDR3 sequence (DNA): TGTGCCAGCAGCACTACAGGGGGTGGTCAGCCCCAGCATTTT. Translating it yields CASSTTGGGQPQHF.

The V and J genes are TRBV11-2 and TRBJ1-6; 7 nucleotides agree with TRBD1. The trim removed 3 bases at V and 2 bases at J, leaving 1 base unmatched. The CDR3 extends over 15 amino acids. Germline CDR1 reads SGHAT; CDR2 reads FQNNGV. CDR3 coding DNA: TGTGCCAGCAGCTTCACAGGGGCCTATAATTCACCCCTCCACTTT. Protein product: CASSFTGAYNSPLHF.

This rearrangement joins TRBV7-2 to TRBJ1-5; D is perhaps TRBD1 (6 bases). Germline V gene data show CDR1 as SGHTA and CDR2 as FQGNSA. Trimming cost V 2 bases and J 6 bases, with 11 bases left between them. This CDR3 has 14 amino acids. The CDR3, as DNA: TGTGCCAGCAGCTTAAGGGGGTTGGGTCAGCCCCAGCATTTT. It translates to CASSLRGLGQPQHF.

CDR3 amino acids: CATSWGTGNTIYF. In DNA form, the CDR3 reads TGTGCCACCTCGTGGGGTACTGGAAACACCATATATTTT. The chain recombines TRBV19 with TRBJ1-3; no firm D call. The CDR3 totals 13 residues. From germline, CDR1 is LNHDA and CDR2 SQIVND (reference sequence). Trimming left V 10 bases short and J 2 bases short, with 12 bases between.

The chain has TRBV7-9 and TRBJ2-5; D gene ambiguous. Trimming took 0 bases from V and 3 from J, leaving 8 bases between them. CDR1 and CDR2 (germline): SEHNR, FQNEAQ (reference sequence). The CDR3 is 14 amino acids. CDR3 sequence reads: CASSLAHREETQYF. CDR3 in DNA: TGTGCCAGCAGCTTAGCGCACCGGGAAGAGACCCAGTACTTC.

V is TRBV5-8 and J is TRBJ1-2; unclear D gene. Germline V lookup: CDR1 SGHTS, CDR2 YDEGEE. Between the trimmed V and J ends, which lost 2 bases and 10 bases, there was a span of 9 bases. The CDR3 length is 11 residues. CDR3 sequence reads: CASSFPTFYTF. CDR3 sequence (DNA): TGTGCCAGCAGCTTCCCGACTTTCTACACCTTC.

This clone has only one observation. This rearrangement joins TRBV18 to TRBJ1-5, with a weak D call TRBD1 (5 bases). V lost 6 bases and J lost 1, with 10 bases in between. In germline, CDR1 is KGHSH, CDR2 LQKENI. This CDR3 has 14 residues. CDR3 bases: TGTGCCAGCTCCTCCGGGGCAAGCAATCAGCCCCAGCATTTT. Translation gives CASSSGASNQPQHF.

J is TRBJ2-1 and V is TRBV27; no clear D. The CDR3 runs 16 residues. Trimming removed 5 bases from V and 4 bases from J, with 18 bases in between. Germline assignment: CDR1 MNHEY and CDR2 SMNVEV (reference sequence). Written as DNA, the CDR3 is TGTGCCAGCAGTCCCACACCACCGACACGTTACAATGAGCAGTTCTTC. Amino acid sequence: CASSPTPPTRYNEQFF.

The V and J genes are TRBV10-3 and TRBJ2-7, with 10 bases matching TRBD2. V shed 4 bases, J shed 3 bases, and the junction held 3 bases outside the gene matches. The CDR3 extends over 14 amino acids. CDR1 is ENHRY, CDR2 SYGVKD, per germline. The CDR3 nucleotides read TGTGCCATCAGTGTTAGCGGGGGGAACTACGAGCAGTACTTC. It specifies CAISVSGGNYEQYF.